The source of this T cell receptor beta chain is a study of control samples from healthy donors and cancer patients. The V gene's germline CDR1 is SGHRS and CDR2 YFSETQ. The V end lost 2 bases, the J end lost 7 bases, and 10 bases lay between the germline ends. This CDR3 is 14 amino acids long. TCRdb keeps only in-frame clones here, not all; method: immunoSEQ multiplex PCR. The sample records tens of thousands of clones, around 82% being singletons. Sequencing was carried out using blood. The sequence came from a woman in her sixties in good health. The chain has TRBV5-1 and TRBJ1-6, with D maybe TRBD1 (5 bases). The CDR3 loop reads CASSLRDANSPLHF. The CDR3 nucleotides are TGCGCCAGCAGCTTAAGGGACGCCAATTCACCCCTCCACTTT.